This entry lists 17 T cell receptor beta chains sequenced from one sample in a study of T cells after posttransplantation cyclophosphamide. Method: immunoSEQ multiplex PCR; TCRdb's copy keeps in-frame clones and lacks some. The profile covers more than 20,000 clones, none occurring a single time. The specimen was PBMCs. All receptors derive from a middle-aged man in good health, CMV-negative, and a related stem cell transplant donor.

There are many counts of this clone. The chain is built from TRBV7-3 and TRBJ2-1; TRBD2 is a possible D gene (6 bases). V was clipped by 1 base and J by 0 bases, with 13 bases between them. The CDR3 spans 17 residues. CDR1 and CDR2 (germline): SGHTA, FQGTGA. For the CDR3, the DNA is TGTGCCAGCAGCTTAAGTCCCGGGAGCGCCTCCTACAATGAGCAGTTCTTC. Residues: CASSLSPGSASYNEQFF. Supplemented by reference TRBV7-3 and TRBJ2-1, the full variable domain reads GAGVSQTPSNKVTEKGKYVELRCDPISGHTALYWYRQSLGQGPEFLIYFQGTGAADDSGLPNDRFFAVRPEGSVSTLKIQRTERGDSAVYLCASSLSPGSASYNEQFFGPGTRLTVL.

This clone was counted a few times. The J gene is TRBJ2-3, the V gene TRBV4-1; TRBD1 matches at 7 bases. The CDR3 loop spans 20 amino acids. The ends lost 2 bases at V and 0 bases at J; junction bases unmatched: 17. The germline CDR1 and CDR2 sequences are MGHRA and YSYEKL. DNA for the CDR3: TGCGCCAGCAGCCAACACGGGCCGATGATAATGACAGGGAGCACAGATACGCAGTATTTT. This sequence encodes CASSQHGPMIMTGSTDTQYF.

This clone was seen repeatedly, ten times or more. V gene TRBV6-1 combines with J gene TRBJ1-2; D is uncertain. Germline-derived CDR1 and CDR2 are MNHNS and SASEGT. The CDR3 totals 17 residues. Between the trimmed V and J ends, which lost 2 bases and 4 bases, there was a span of 20 bases. CDR3 nucleotide sequence: TGTGCCAGCAGTGAACCCGGATTAGGCCGAGGTCCCTATGGCTACACCTTC. Protein: CASSEPGLGRGPYGYTF.

This clone has ten or more counts. The rearrangement joins TRBV6-1 to TRBJ1-2; 8 positions agree with TRBD1. Germline CDR1 is MNHNS and CDR2 is SASEGT. This CDR3 has 14 residues. With 6 bases clipped from V and 1 base from J, the junction kept 4 bases outside the gene matches. The CDR3 sequence is CASRFTGGNYGYTF. In DNA form, the CDR3 reads TGTGCCAGCAGATTTACAGGGGGTAACTATGGCTACACCTTC.

Only a few counts were recorded for this clone. In DNA form, the CDR3 reads TGTGCCAGCAGTCGACTGGACTATTCACCCCTCCACTTT. Translated: CASSRLDYSPLHF. V usage is TRBV28 and J usage is TRBJ1-6; D not certain. This CDR3 contains 13 residues. Germline CDR1 and CDR2: MDHEN and SYDVKM. V lost 5 bases to trimming and J lost 8 bases, with 10 bases between them. The full variable domain, with the rest looked up from reference TRBV28 and TRBJ1-6, is DVKVTQSSRYLVKRTGEKVFLECVQDMDHENMFWYRQDPGLGLRLIYFSYDVKMKEKGDIPEGYSVSREKKERFSLILESASTNQTSMYLCASSRLDYSPLHFGNGTRLTVT.

This clone has ten or more counts. The rearrangement uses TRBV27 and TRBJ2-5, with D tentatively TRBD2 (7 bases). Per germline, CDR1 MNHEY and CDR2 SMNVEV (reference sequence). This CDR3 comprises 16 residues. The V end was cut by 3 bases, the J end by 5 bases, with 19 bases between. The CDR3 protein is CASSFRGATDRETQYF. For the CDR3, the DNA is TGTGCCAGCAGTTTTCGGGGGGCGACGGATCGGGAGACCCAGTACTTC.

This clone was seen repeatedly, ten times or more. The chain carries TRBV5-1 and TRBJ1-1; perhaps TRBD1 as D (5 bases). V dropped 3 bases and J dropped 3 bases, with 12 bases sitting between them. CDR3 length equals 14 residues. Germline-derived CDR1 and CDR2 are SGHRS and YFSETQ. The CDR3 DNA sequence: TGCGCCAGCAGCTCCCAAGGAGGGGACACTGAAGCTTTCTTT. It specifies CASSSQGGDTEAFF.

Ten or more counts support this clone. The J gene is TRBJ1-1, the V gene TRBV20-1, with 7 bases lining up with TRBD1. CDR1 and CDR2 from the germline V gene are DFQATT and SNEGSKA (reference sequence). There are 11 residues in the CDR3. CDR3 protein: CGAGGHTEAFF. CDR3 DNA: TGCGGGGCAGGGGGTCACACTGAAGCTTTCTTT.

This clone was recorded at least ten times. The chain combines TRBV29-1 with TRBJ1-1; D gene uncertain. The V and J ends lost 2 bases and 0 bases respectively, with 4 bases between them. The CDR3 length is 12 residues. CDR1 SQVTM and CDR2 ANQGSEA come from the germline V gene. This CDR3 is CSVEIVNTEAFF. The DNA for the CDR3 is TGCAGCGTTGAAATAGTGAACACTGAAGCTTTCTTT. The whole variable domain, filled in from reference TRBV29-1 and TRBJ1-1, reads SAVISQKPSRDICQRGTSLTIQCQVDSQVTMMFWYRQQPGQSLTLIATANQGSEATYESGFVIDKFPISRPNLTFSTLTVSNMSPEDSSIYLCSVEIVNTEAFFGQGTRLTVV.

This clone was counted at least ten times. The chain employs TRBV6-5 and TRBJ1-1; no firm D call. The germline V gene encodes CDR1 MNHEY and CDR2 SVGAGI. The germline V and J ends were trimmed by 5 bases and 1 base, with 8 bases remaining between them. The CDR3 is 13 amino acids. This CDR3 reads CASSMLWNTEAFF. The CDR3 DNA follows: TGTGCCAGCAGTATGTTATGGAACACTGAAGCTTTCTTT.

This clone occurred many times. The chain couples TRBV9 to TRBJ2-3; the match to TRBD2 covers 8 bases. The CDR3 totals 15 residues. CDR1 and CDR2 (germline): SGDLS, YYNGEE. The trim removed 0 bases at V and 2 bases at J, leaving 2 bases unmatched. CDR3 DNA: TGTGCCAGCAGCGTAGCGGGAGGGGTCACAGATACGCAGTATTTT. Protein: CASSVAGGVTDTQYF.

This clone was counted ten times or more. Distinct nucleotide sequences in the sample also encode this CDR3. CDR3 amino acids: CASSPGQGNSGANVLTF. The CDR3 DNA reads as TGTGCCAGCAGTCCCGGACAGGGCAACTCTGGGGCCAACGTCCTGACTTTC. The genes are TRBV2 and TRBJ2-6; 8 nucleotides match TRBD1. J was trimmed by 0 bases and V by 5 bases; bases with no gene match: 6. This CDR3 has 17 residues. Germline-derived CDR1 and CDR2 are SNHLY and FYNNEI.

The table lists this clone with a few counts. CDR3 sequence reads: CASSQRQGKGKETQYF. The DNA of the CDR3 is TGCGCCAGCAGTCAAAGACAGGGGAAGGGAAAAGAGACCCAGTACTTC. The V gene is TRBV23-1, the J gene TRBJ2-5; 8 bases agree with TRBD1. TRBV23-1 is classed as an ORF, of uncertain function. The junction had 8 bases not matched to a gene; V was cut back by 2 bases and J by 3 bases. There are 16 residues in the CDR3.

This clone has at least ten counts. The chain links TRBV29-1 to TRBJ2-1, with 14 bases matching TRBD2. J gave up 9 bases and V 4 bases, and 8 bases lay outside the gene matches. Germline CDR1 SQVTM, CDR2 ANQGSEA. This CDR3 has 15 residues. The CDR3 loop reads CSVGETSGRAGEQFF. CDR3 coding DNA: TGCAGCGTTGGAGAGACTAGCGGGAGGGCCGGTGAGCAGTTCTTC.

This clone appeared many times. This sequence joins TRBV6-5 and TRBJ1-2; D gene uncertain. The CDR3 sequence is 14 residues long. V lost 2 bases to trimming and J lost 3 bases, with 10 bases between them. The germline CDR1 and CDR2 sequences are MNHEY and SVGAGI. The CDR3 spells CASSYGGPDYGYTF. DNA of the CDR3: TGTGCCAGCAGTTACGGAGGGCCGGACTATGGCTACACCTTC.

This clone was observed many times. V gene TRBV19 combines with J gene TRBJ1-2; D unresolved. CDR3 size: 13 residues. Germline lookup yields CDR1 LNHDA and CDR2 SQIVND (reference sequence). V lost 6 bases to trimming and J lost 1 base, with 9 bases between them. CDR3 in DNA: TGTGCCAGTAGGCCCGGGGTTAACTATGGCTACACCTTC. It codes for CASRPGVNYGYTF.

This clone was counted many times. The chain uses TRBV15 and TRBJ1-1, with 8 bases fitting TRBD1. Trimming at V came to 4 bases and at J to 8 bases, leaving 9 bases not matched to a gene. This CDR3 contains 14 residues. Germline lookup yields CDR1 LNHNV and CDR2 YYDKDF (reference sequence). The CDR3 region has the DNA TGTGCCACCAGCACGACAGGGGCTGGGACGGAAGCTTTCTTT. Protein: CATSTTGAGTEAFF.